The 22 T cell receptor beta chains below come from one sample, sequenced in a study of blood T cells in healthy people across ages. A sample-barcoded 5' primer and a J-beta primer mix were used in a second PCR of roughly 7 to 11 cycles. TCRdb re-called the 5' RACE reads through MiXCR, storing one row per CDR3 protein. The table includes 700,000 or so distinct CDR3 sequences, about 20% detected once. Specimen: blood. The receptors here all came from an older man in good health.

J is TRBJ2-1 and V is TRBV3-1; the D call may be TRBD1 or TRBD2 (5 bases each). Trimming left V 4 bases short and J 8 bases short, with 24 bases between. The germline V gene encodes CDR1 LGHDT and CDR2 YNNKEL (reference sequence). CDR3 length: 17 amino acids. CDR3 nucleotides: TGTGCCAGCAGCCTCCTTGGGTCGGGACCACTCAGGTATGAGCAGTTCTTC. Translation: CASSLLGSGPLRYEQFF.

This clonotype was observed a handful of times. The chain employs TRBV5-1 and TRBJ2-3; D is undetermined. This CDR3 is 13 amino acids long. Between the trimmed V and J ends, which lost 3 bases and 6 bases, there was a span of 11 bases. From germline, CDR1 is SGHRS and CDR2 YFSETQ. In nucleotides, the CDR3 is TGCGCCAGCAGCTGGGCTTTGGGGGATACGCAGTATTTT. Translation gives CASSWALGDTQYF. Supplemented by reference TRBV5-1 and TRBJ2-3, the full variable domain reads KAGVTQTPRYLIKTRGQQVTLSCSPISGHRSVSWYQQTPGQGLQFLFEYFSETQRNKGNFPGRFSGRQFSNSRSEMNVSTLELGDSALYLCASSWALGDTQYFGPGTRLTVL.

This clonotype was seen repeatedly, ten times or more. CDR3 nucleotide sequence: TGCAGTGCTAGGTCTGGGGACAGGGACACAGATACGCAGTATTTT. Translating gives CSARSGDRDTDTQYF. The chain links TRBV20-1 to TRBJ2-3, with 9 positions matching TRBD1. The CDR3 has 15 amino acids. With 3 bases clipped from V and 2 bases from J, the junction kept 6 bases outside the gene matches. The germline CDR1 and CDR2 sequences are DFQATT and SNEGSKA (reference sequence).

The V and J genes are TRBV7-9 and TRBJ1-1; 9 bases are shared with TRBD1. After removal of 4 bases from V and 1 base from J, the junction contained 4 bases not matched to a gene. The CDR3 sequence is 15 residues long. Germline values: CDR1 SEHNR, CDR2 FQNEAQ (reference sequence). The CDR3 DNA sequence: TGTGCCAGCAGCTCGGGACAGGGTCCGAACACTGAAGCTTTCTTT. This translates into CASSSGQGPNTEAFF.

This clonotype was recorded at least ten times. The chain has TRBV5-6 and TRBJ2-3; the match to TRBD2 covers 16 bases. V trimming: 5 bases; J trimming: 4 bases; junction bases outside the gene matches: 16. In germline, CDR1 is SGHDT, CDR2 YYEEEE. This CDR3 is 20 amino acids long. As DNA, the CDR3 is TGTGCCAGCAGTCCACCCGGGACAGGGGGACTAGCGGGAGGGGCAGATACGCAGTATTTT. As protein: CASSPPGTGGLAGGADTQYF. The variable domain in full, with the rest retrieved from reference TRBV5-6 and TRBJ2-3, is DAGVTQSPTHLIKTRGQQVTLRCSPKSGHDTVSWYQQALGQGPQFIFQYYEEEERQRGNFPDRFSGHQFPNYSSELNVNALLLGDSALYLCASSPPGTGGLAGGADTQYFGPGTRLTVL.

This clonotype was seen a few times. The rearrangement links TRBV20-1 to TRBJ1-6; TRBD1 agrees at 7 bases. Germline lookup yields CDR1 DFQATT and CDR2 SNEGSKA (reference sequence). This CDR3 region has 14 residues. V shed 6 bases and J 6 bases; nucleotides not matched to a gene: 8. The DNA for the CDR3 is TGCAGTGCGTTCCGGGACAGAACTAATTCACCCCTCCACTTT. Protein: CSAFRDRTNSPLHF.

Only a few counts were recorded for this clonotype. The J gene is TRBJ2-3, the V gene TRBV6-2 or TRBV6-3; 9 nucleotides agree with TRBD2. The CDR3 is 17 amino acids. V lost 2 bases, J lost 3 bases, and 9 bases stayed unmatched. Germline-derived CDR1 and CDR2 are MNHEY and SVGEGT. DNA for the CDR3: TGTGCCAGCAGTTACGGTGGACTAGCGAACGCAACAGATACGCAGTATTTT. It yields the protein CASSYGGLANATDTQYF.

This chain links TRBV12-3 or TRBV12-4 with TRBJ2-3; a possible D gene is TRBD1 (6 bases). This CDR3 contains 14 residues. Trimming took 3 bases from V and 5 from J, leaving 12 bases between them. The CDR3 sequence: CASSFVGARDTQYF. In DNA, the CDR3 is TGTGCCAGCAGTTTTGTGGGGGCGAGAGATACGCAGTATTTT.

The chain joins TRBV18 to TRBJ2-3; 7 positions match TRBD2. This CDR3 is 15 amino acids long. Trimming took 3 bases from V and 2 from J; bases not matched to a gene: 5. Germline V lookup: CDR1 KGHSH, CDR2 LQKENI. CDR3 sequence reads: CASSPSSGYTDTQYF. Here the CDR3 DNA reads TGTGCCAGCTCACCCTCTAGCGGCTACACAGATACGCAGTATTTT.

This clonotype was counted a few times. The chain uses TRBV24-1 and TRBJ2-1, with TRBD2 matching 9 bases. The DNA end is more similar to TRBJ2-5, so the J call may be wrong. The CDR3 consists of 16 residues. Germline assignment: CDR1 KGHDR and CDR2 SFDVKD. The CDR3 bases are TGTGCCACCAGTCCTTGGGCGGGGGGGACATTGGAGACCCAGTACTTC. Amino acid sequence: CATSPWAGGTLETQYF.

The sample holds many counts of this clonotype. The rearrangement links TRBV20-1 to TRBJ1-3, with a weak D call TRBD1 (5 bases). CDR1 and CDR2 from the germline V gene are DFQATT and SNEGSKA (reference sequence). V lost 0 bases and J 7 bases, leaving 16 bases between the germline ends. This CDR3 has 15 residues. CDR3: CSARDAGQERNTIYF. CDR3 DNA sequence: TGCAGTGCTAGAGACGCGGGGCAAGAGCGTAACACCATATATTTT.

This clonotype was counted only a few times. DNA for the CDR3: TGTGCCCGGTCCCAAGGCGGGAGGGCCCCAGATACGCAGTATTTT. Encoded protein: CARSQGGRAPDTQYF. The chain couples TRBV30 to TRBJ2-3, with TRBD2 matching over 9 bases. This CDR3 is built from 15 residues. In germline, CDR1 is GTSNPN, CDR2 SVGIG (reference sequence). Germline trimming cut 8 bases from V and 4 bases from J; bases unmatched to any gene: 13.

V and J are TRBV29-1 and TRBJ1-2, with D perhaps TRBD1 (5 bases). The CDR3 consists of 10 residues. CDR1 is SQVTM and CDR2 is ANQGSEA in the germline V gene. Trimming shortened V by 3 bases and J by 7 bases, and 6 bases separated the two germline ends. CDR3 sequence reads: CSVEGLGYTF. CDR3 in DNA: TGCAGCGTTGAGGGACTTGGCTACACCTTC.

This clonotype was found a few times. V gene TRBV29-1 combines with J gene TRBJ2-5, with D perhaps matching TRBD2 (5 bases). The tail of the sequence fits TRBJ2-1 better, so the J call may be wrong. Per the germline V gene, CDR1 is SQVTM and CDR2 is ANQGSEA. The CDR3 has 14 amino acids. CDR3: CSVELWEIGGEQFF. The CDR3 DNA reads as TGCAGCGTTGAACTCTGGGAGATAGGCGGTGAGCAGTTCTTC.

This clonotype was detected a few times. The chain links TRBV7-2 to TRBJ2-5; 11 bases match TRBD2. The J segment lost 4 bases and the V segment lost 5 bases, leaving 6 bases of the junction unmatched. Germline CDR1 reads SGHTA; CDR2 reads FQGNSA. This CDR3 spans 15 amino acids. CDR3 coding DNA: TGTGCCAGCAGCAGTAGACTAGCGGGAACAGAGACCCAGTACTTC. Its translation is CASSSRLAGTETQYF.

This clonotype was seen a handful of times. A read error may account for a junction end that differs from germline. The CDR3 is CTSGLSRSQNTEAFF. The CDR3 nucleotides are TGTACTAGTGGTTTGTCGCGGTCCCAGAACACTGAAGCTTTCTTT. This chain links TRBV12-5 with TRBJ1-1; D is unclear. The CDR3 covers 15 residues. Germline V CDR1 and CDR2: LGHNT, FRNRAP.

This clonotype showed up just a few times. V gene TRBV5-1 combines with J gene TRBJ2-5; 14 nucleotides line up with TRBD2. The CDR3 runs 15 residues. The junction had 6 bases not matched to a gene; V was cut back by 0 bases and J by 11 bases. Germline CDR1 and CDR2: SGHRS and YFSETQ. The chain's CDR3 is CASSLEGTSGGSQYF. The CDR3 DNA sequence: TGCGCCAGCAGCTTGGAAGGGACTAGCGGGGGTTCACAGTACTTC.

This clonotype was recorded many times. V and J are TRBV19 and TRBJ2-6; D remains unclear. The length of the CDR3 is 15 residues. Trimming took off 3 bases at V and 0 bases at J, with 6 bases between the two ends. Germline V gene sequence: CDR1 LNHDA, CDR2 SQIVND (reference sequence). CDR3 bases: TGTGCCAGTAGTATTGGTAGCTCTGGGGCCAACGTCCTGACTTTC. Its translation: CASSIGSSGANVLTF.

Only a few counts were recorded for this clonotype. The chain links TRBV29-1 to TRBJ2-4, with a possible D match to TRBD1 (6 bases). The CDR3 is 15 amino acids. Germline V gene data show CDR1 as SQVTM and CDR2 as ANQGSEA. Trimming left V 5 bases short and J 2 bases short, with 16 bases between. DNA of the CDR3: TGCAGCGTTCGGCCTCCAGGGGATACCAAAAACATTCAGTACTTC. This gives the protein CSVRPPGDTKNIQYF.

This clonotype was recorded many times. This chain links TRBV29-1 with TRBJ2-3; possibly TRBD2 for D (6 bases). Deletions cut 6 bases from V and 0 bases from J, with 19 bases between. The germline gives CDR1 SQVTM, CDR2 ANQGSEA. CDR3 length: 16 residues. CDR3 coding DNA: TGCAGCGTGAATCCAACCACTAGCTCTAGCACAGATACGCAGTATTTT. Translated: CSVNPTTSSSTDTQYF.

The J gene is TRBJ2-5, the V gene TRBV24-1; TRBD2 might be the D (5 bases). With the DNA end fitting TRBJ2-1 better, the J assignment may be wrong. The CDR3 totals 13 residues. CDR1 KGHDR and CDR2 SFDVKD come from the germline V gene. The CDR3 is CATVTRRQHEQFF. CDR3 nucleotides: TGTGCCACAGTGACCCGGAGGCAGCATGAGCAGTTCTTC.

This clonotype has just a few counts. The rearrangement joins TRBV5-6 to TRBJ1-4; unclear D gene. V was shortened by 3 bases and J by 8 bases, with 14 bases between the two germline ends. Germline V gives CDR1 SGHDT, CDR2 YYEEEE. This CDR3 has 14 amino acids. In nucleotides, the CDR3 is TGTGCCAGCAGCTCTGGGCAGCGAAGGGAAAAACTGTTTTTT. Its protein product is CASSSGQRREKLFF.